Below are 26 T cell receptor beta chains sequenced from a single sample in a study of blood T cell repertoires in COVID-19. Produced via immunoSEQ multiplex PCR; TCRdb's table is partial and in-frame only. The profile shows roughly 300,000 clones, 86% of them singletons. Sequenced: PBMCs or T cells enriched from blood (not recorded which). All receptors come from a woman aged 40-49 years with acute COVID-19.

The chain combines TRBV12-3 or TRBV12-4 with TRBJ1-6, with D possibly TRBD1 on 6 matching bases. Trimming stripped 6 bases from V and 7 bases from J, with 10 bases between. The CDR3 totals 13 residues. CDR3 region: CASRDSRNSPLHF. DNA for the CDR3: TGTGCCAGCAGGGACAGCAGGAATTCACCCCTCCACTTT.

V usage is TRBV3-1 (or the pseudogene TRBV3-2) and J usage is TRBJ2-5, with TRBD2 matching over 7 bases. CDR3 size: 18 residues. The trim removed 0 bases at V and 1 base at J, leaving 11 bases unmatched. Looked up from germline, CDR1 is LGHDT and CDR2 is YNNKEL (reference sequence). The CDR3 sequence is CASSQEVGRGSSQETQYF. The CDR3 DNA reads as TGTGCCAGCAGCCAAGAGGTGGGGAGGGGATCGTCCCAAGAGACCCAGTACTTC.

The rearrangement joins TRBV28 to TRBJ1-5; D unclear. Per germline, CDR1 MDHEN and CDR2 SYDVKM. CDR3 length: 15 residues. Trimming removed 5 bases at V and 6 bases at J, with 17 bases between. The CDR3 reads CASSEEGRVGQPQHF. DNA for the CDR3: TGTGCCAGCAGTGAGGAGGGCCGTGTGGGTCAGCCCCAGCATTTT.

The chain has TRBV10-3 and TRBJ2-5; TRBD1 matches 8 bases. The trim removed 11 bases at V and 3 bases at J, leaving 11 bases unmatched. Per the germline V gene, CDR1 is ENHRY and CDR2 is SYGVKD. The CDR3 length is 14 residues. The CDR3 DNA sequence: TGTGCCTCCGGACAGGGTGGTGGGAAAGAGACCCAGTACTTC. This sequence encodes CASGQGGGKETQYF.

The rearrangement links TRBV25-1 to TRBJ1-1; the D is unclear. The germline gives CDR1 MGHDK, CDR2 SYGVNS. Trimming cost V 3 bases and J 0 bases, with 8 bases left between them. The CDR3 loop spans 14 amino acids. This CDR3 is CASSDHRMNTEAFF. The CDR3 nucleotides read TGTGCCAGCAGTGACCACAGAATGAACACTGAAGCTTTCTTT.

The chain recombines TRBV9 with TRBJ1-5; 7 bases agree with TRBD1. V shed 4 bases and J 4 bases; nucleotides not matched to a gene: 8. The CDR3 totals 15 residues. Germline V CDR1 and CDR2: SGDLS, YYNGEE. CDR3 in DNA: TGTGCCAGCAGCTTCGGACAGGCCCTAAATCAGCCCCAGCATTTT. As protein: CASSFGQALNQPQHF.

This chain connects TRBV18 to TRBJ2-2, with D tentatively TRBD2 (7 bases). This CDR3 comprises 14 residues. The V end lost 7 bases, the J end lost 3 bases, and 12 bases lay between the germline ends. Germline CDR1 reads KGHSH; CDR2 reads LQKENI. CDR3 loop: CASLAGAYTGELFF. For the CDR3, the DNA is TGTGCCAGCTTGGCGGGGGCATACACCGGGGAGCTGTTTTTT.

V usage is TRBV19 and J usage is TRBJ1-3, with TRBD1 matching over 8 bases. V was clipped by 5 bases and J by 2 bases; unmatched bases: 8. Germline V gene sequence: CDR1 LNHDA, CDR2 SQIVND (reference sequence). The CDR3 contains 16 residues. CDR3 sequence: CASSQDRGFPGNTIYF. The CDR3 DNA follows: TGTGCCAGTAGTCAAGACAGGGGTTTCCCTGGAAACACCATATATTTT.

This chain joins TRBV6-2 or TRBV6-3 and TRBJ1-2; unclear D gene. The CDR3 extends over 14 amino acids. V was pared by 5 bases and J by 3 bases, with 13 bases between. Germline-derived CDR1 and CDR2 are MNHEY and SVGEGT. The CDR3 DNA reads as TGTGCCAGCAGTCCCCCCGGGGAGTACTATGGCTACACCTTC. Protein sequence: CASSPPGEYYGYTF.

The rearrangement links TRBV28 to TRBJ1-1; D gene unclear. This CDR3 comprises 12 residues. Germline CDR1 is MDHEN and CDR2 is SYDVKM. Trimming cost V 7 bases and J 6 bases, with 12 bases left between them. CDR3 nucleotides: TGTGCCAGCAAATCCTTTCTCCCTGAAGCTTTCTTT. It is translated as CASKSFLPEAFF.

The chain recombines TRBV4-3 with TRBJ1-2, with TRBD1 as a possible D gene (5 bases). Trimming left V 0 bases short and J 7 bases short, with 9 bases between. CDR1 LGHNA and CDR2 YSLEER come from the germline V gene. The CDR3 contains 13 residues. CDR3 sequence reads: CASSQDRDFGYTF. The CDR3 coding sequence is TGCGCCAGCAGCCAAGATAGGGACTTTGGCTACACCTTC.

V is TRBV6-1 and J is TRBJ1-6, with D perhaps matching TRBD1 (6 bases). The CDR3 totals 15 residues. Germline V CDR1 and CDR2: MNHNS, SASEGT. V lost 0 bases and J 9 bases, leaving 12 bases between the germline ends. The CDR3 reads CASSEALGGGSPLHF. In nucleotides, the CDR3 is TGTGCCAGCAGTGAAGCGCTAGGGGGTGGTTCACCCCTCCACTTT.

The rearrangement joins TRBV7-9 to TRBJ2-4; 10 bases match TRBD1. Germline values: CDR1 SEHNR, CDR2 FQNEAQ (reference sequence). Trimming cost V 0 bases and J 7 bases; bases outside gene matches: 9. This CDR3 region has 17 residues. CDR3 sequence reads: CASSLADLGTGANIQYF. Here the CDR3 DNA reads TGTGCCAGCAGCTTAGCGGATCTCGGGACAGGGGCGAACATTCAGTACTTC. The complete variable domain, with remaining parts taken from reference TRBV7-9 and TRBJ2-4, reads DTGVSQNPRHKITKRGQNVTFRCDPISEHNRLYWYRQTLGQGPEFLTYFQNEAQLEKSRLLSDRFSAERPKGSFSTLEIQRTEQGDSAMYLCASSLADLGTGANIQYFGAGTRLSVL.

The rearrangement uses TRBV6-5 and TRBJ2-7; possibly TRBD1 for D (6 bases). Germline V CDR1 and CDR2: MNHEY, SVGAGI. The V and J ends lost 5 bases and 3 bases respectively, with 11 bases between them. This CDR3 is built from 13 residues. The CDR3 sequence: CASSPGTNYEQYF. The CDR3 region has the DNA TGTGCCAGCAGTCCCGGGACAAACTACGAGCAGTACTTC.

CDR3 sequence reads: CASSMGLVQETQYF. In nucleotides, the CDR3 is TGCGCCAGCAGCATGGGACTAGTCCAAGAGACCCAGTACTTC. The V gene is TRBV5-1, the J gene TRBJ2-5, with 8 bases lining up with TRBD2. This CDR3 contains 14 residues. CDR1 SGHRS and CDR2 YFSETQ come from the germline V gene. V lost 4 bases to trimming and J lost 1 base; unmatched junction nucleotides: 3.

The genes are TRBV10-3 and TRBJ2-3, with 8 nucleotides matching TRBD1. The CDR3 is made up of 15 amino acids. V shed 4 bases, J shed 5 bases, and the junction held 8 bases outside the gene matches. CDR1 and CDR2 from the germline V gene are ENHRY and SYGVKD. The CDR3 sequence: CAISGGQGVGDTQYF. CDR3 in DNA: TGTGCCATCAGTGGAGGACAGGGTGTAGGAGATACGCAGTATTTT.

The V call is TRBV28, the J call TRBJ2-3, with 8 bases that match TRBD2. The CDR3 length is 17 residues. CDR1 MDHEN and CDR2 SYDVKM come from the germline V gene. Losses at the gene ends were 1 base for V and 0 bases for J; bases not matched to a gene: 6. DNA of the CDR3: TGTGCCAGCAGTTTATATGCTAGCGGGCCCAGCACAGATACGCAGTATTTT. Protein: CASSLYASGPSTDTQYF.

The chain carries TRBV5-5 and TRBJ1-6; a weak D match, TRBD1 (6 bases). Germline V CDR1 and CDR2: SGHKS, YYEKEE (reference sequence). The CDR3 runs to 16 residues. The V end was cut by 1 base, the J end by 1 base, with 9 bases between. The CDR3 region is CASSLWQGSYNSPLHF. CDR3 sequence (DNA): TGTGCCAGCAGCTTGTGGCAGGGGTCCTATAATTCACCCCTCCACTTT.

This clone was seen only a few times. The chain links TRBV20-1 to TRBJ1-4; D remains ambiguous. The ends were cut back, 5 bases at V and 7 bases at J, with 8 bases in the middle. Germline CDR1 reads DFQATT; CDR2 reads SNEGSKA (reference sequence). The CDR3 totals 11 residues. CDR3 in DNA: TGCAGTGCTTCCCACGGTGAAAAACTGTTTTTT. It codes for CSASHGEKLFF.

The chain recombines TRBV6-2 or TRBV6-3 with TRBJ1-2; 9 nucleotides agree with TRBD1. The CDR3 covers 14 residues. V shed 5 bases and J 4 bases; nucleotides not matched to a gene: 5. Germline V gene lookup returns CDR1 MNHEY and CDR2 SVGEGT. The chain's CDR3 is CASSDADRGYGYTF. Written as DNA, the CDR3 is TGTGCCAGCAGTGATGCGGACAGGGGCTATGGCTACACCTTC.

The chain joins TRBV27 to TRBJ1-6, with D uncertain. The germline V gene encodes CDR1 MNHEY and CDR2 SMNVEV (reference sequence). Trimming cost V 6 bases and J 8 bases, with 11 bases left between them. This CDR3 is built from 13 residues. In DNA, the CDR3 is TGTGCCAGCAGACTACATCAAGATTCACCCCTCCACTTT. Its translation: CASRLHQDSPLHF.

The chain recombines TRBV3-1 (or the pseudogene TRBV3-2) with TRBJ2-3, with TRBD2 matching over 14 bases. The CDR3 is made up of 19 amino acids. The trim removed 0 bases at V and 5 bases at J, leaving 10 bases unmatched. Germline V gene sequence: CDR1 LGHDT, CDR2 YNNKEL (reference sequence). CDR3 nucleotide sequence: TGTGCCAGCAGCCAAGAAGTGAGACTAGCGGGAGGGCCTCGAGATACGCAGTATTTT. Its protein is CASSQEVRLAGGPRDTQYF.

The chain links TRBV10-3 to TRBJ2-3; 12 bases match TRBD2. The V gene's germline CDR1 is ENHRY and CDR2 SYGVKD. The junction had 12 bases not matched to a gene; V was cut back by 5 bases and J by 0 bases. This CDR3 region has 19 residues. The CDR3 DNA is TGTGCCATCAGTAACCCGACTAGCGGGGGACTCTCTAGCACAGATACGCAGTATTTT. It yields the protein CAISNPTSGGLSSTDTQYF.

V is TRBV11-2 and J is TRBJ2-1, with TRBD2 matching over 8 bases. The CDR3 contains 15 residues. Germline V gene data show CDR1 as SGHAT and CDR2 as FQNNGV. J lost 4 bases, V lost 0 bases, and 2 bases had no gene match. DNA for the CDR3: TGTGCCAGCAGCTTAGAGCGGGGGGAATACAATGAGCAGTTCTTC. Translating gives CASSLERGEYNEQFF.

The CDR3 coding sequence is TGTGCCAGCAGCCAAGCTAACGGAGCCTACGAGCAGTACTTC. Translated: CASSQANGAYEQYF. The gene calls are TRBV3-1 (or the pseudogene TRBV3-2) and TRBJ2-7; D remains unclear. The V and J ends lost 1 base and 2 bases respectively, with 9 bases between them. Germline values: CDR1 LGHDT, CDR2 YNNKEL (reference sequence). The length of the CDR3 is 14 residues.

The CDR3 sequence is CASAGTSGIGSDTQYF. The CDR3 nucleotides read TGTGCCAGTGCAGGGACTAGCGGGATAGGGTCAGATACGCAGTATTTT. V is TRBV10-3 and J is TRBJ2-3; TRBD2 matches at 13 bases. J gave up 4 bases and V 10 bases, and 11 bases lay outside the gene matches. This CDR3 is built from 16 residues. CDR1 is ENHRY, CDR2 SYGVKD, per germline.